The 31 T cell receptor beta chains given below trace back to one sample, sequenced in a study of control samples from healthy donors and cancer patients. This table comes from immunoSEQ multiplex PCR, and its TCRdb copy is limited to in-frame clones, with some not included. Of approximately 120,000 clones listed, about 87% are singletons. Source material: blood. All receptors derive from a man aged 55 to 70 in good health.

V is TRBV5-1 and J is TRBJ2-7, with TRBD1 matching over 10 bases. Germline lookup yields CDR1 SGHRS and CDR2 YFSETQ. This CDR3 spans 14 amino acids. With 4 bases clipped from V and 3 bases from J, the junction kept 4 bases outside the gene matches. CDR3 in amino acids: CASSHGQGGYEQYF. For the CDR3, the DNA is TGCGCCAGCAGCCACGGACAGGGGGGCTACGAGCAGTACTTC.

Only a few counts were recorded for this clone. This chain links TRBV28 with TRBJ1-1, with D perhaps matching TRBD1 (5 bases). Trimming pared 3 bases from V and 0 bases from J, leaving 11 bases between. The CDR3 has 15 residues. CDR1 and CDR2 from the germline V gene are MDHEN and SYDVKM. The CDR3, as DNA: TGTGCCAGCAGTTTTAGGGGTCTCATGAACACTGAAGCTTTCTTT. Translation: CASSFRGLMNTEAFF.

CDR3 sequence reads: CASSPGTGFEAFF. The CDR3 region has the DNA TGCGCCAGCAGTCCCGGGACAGGGTTCGAAGCTTTCTTT. The chain couples TRBV10-2 to TRBJ1-1; 9 bases fit TRBD1. Germline trimming cut 5 bases from V and 8 bases from J; bases unmatched to any gene: 6. The germline V gene encodes CDR1 WSHSY and CDR2 SAAADI. This CDR3 has 13 residues.

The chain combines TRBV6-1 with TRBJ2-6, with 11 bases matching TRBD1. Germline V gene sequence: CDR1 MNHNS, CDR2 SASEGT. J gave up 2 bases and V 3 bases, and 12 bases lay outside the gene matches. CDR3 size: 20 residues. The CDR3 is CASSEVPFGQGAPGANVLTF. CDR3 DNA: TGTGCCAGCAGTGAGGTCCCATTTGGACAGGGGGCGCCTGGGGCCAACGTCCTGACTTTC.

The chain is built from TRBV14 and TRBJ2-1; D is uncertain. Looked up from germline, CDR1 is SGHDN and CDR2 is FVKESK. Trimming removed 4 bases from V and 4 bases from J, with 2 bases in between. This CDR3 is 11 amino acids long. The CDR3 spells CASSRYNEQFF. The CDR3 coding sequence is TGTGCCAGCAGCCGTTACAATGAGCAGTTCTTC.

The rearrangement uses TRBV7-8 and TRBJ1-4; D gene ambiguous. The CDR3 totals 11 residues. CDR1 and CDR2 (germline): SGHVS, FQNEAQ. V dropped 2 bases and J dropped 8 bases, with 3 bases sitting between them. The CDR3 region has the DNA TGTGCCAGCAGCTTATCAGAAAAACTGTTTTTT. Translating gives CASSLSEKLFF. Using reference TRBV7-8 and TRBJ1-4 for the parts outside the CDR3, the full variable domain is GAGVSQSPRYKVAKRGQDVALRCDPISGHVSLFWYQQALGQGPEFLTYFQNEAQLDKSGLPSDRFFAERPEGSVSTLKIQRTQQEDSAVYLCASSLSEKLFFGSGTQLSVL.

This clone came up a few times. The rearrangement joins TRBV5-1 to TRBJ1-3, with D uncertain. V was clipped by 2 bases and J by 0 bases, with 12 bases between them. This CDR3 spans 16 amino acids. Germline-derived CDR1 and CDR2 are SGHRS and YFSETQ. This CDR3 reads CASSFNGDSSGNTIYF. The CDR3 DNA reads TGCGCCAGCAGCTTTAACGGCGATAGCTCTGGAAACACCATATATTTT.

CDR3 amino acids: CASSLESTSSVLTF. The DNA for the CDR3 is TGTGCCAGCAGCTTAGAAAGTACCTCATCTGTCCTGACTTTC. V and J are TRBV7-2 and TRBJ2-6; no clear D. The CDR3 length is 14 residues. Trimming stripped 1 base from V and 13 bases from J, with 14 bases between. The germline CDR1 and CDR2 sequences are SGHTA and FQGNSA.

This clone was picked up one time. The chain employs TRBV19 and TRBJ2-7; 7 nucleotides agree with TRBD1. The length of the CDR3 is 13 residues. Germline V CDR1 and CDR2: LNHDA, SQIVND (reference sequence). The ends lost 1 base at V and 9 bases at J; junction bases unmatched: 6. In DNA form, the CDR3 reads TGTGCCAGTAGTATAGGACAGGGCCTCGGGCAGTACTTC. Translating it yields CASSIGQGLGQYF.

CDR3 residues: CASSPTGYEQYF. The CDR3 coding sequence is TGTGCCAGCAGCCCTACAGGTTACGAGCAGTACTTC. The chain has TRBV3-1 (or the pseudogene TRBV3-2) and TRBJ2-7; TRBD1 might be the D (5 bases). CDR3 length equals 12 residues. The ends were cut back, 4 bases at V and 4 bases at J, with 8 bases in the middle. The germline V gene has CDR1 LGHDT and CDR2 YNNKEL (reference sequence).

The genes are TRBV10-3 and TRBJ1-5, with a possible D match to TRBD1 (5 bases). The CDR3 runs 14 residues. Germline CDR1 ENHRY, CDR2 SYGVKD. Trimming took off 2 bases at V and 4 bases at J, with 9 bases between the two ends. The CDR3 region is CAISETEGNQPQHF. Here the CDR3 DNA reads TGTGCCATCAGTGAGACAGAGGGGAATCAGCCCCAGCATTTT.

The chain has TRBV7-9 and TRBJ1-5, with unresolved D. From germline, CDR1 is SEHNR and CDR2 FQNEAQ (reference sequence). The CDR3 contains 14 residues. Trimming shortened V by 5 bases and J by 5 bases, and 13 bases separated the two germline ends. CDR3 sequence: CASSASQTDQPQHF. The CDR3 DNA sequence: TGTGCCAGCAGCGCCTCGCAGACCGATCAGCCCCAGCATTTT.

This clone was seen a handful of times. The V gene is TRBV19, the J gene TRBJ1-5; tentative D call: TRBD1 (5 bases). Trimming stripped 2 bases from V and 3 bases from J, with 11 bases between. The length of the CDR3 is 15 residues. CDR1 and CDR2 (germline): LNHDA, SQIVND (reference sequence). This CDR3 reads CASSITRGNNQPQHF. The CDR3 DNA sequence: TGTGCCAGTAGTATAACCCGGGGGAACAATCAGCCCCAGCATTTT.

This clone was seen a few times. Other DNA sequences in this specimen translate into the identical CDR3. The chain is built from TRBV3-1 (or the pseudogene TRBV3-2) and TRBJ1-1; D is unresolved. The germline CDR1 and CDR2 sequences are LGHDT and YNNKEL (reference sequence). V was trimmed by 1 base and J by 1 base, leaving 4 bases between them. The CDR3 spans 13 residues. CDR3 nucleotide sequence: TGTGCCAGCAGCCAAGTATGGAACACTGAAGCTTTCTTT. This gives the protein CASSQVWNTEAFF.

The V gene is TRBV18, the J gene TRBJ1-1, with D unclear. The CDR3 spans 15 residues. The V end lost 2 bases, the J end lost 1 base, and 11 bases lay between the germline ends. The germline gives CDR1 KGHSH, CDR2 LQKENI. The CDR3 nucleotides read TGTGCCAGCTCACCAGGGCCAGACCCGAACACTGAAGCTTTCTTT. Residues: CASSPGPDPNTEAFF.

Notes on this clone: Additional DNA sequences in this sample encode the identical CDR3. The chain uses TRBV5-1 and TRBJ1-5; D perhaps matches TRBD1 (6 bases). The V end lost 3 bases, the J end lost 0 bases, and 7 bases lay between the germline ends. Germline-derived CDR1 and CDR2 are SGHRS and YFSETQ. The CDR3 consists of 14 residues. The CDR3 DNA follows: TGCGCCAGCAGCTCAGGGGATAGCAATCAGCCCCAGCATTTT. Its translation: CASSSGDSNQPQHF.

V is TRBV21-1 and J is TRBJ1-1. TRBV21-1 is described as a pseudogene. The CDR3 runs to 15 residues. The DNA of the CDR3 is TGTGCCAGCAGTAATCCCCCAGGAGGTAACACTGAAGCTTTCTTT. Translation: CASSNPPGGNTEAFF.

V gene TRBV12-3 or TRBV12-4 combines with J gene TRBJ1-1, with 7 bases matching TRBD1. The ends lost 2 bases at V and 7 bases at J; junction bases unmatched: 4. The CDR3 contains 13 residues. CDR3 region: CASSLYRDSEAFF. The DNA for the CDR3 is TGTGCCAGCAGTTTATACCGGGACAGTGAAGCTTTCTTT.

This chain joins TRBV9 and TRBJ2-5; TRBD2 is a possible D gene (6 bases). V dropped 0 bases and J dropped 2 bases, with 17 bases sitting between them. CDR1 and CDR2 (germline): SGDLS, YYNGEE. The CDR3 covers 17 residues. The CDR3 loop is CASSVGGGAGKQETQYF. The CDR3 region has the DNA TGTGCCAGCAGCGTAGGGGGTGGGGCGGGAAAACAAGAGACCCAGTACTTC.

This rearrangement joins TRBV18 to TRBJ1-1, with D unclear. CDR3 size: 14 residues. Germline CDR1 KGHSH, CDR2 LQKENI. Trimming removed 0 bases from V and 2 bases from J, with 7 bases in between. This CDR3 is CASSPPGINTEAFF. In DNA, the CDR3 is TGTGCCAGCTCACCACCGGGAATCAACACTGAAGCTTTCTTT.

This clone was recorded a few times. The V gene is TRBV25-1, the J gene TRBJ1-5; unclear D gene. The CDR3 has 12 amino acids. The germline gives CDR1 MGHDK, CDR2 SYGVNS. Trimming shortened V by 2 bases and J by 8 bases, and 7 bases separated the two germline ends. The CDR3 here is CASSETSEPQHF. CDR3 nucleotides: TGTGCCAGCAGTGAAACATCGGAGCCCCAGCATTTT.

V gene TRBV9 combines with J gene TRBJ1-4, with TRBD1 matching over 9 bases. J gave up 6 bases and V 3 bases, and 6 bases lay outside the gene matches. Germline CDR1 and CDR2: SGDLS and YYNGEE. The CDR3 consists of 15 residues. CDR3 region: CASSAGTGGYEKLFF. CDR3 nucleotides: TGTGCCAGCAGCGCCGGAACAGGGGGCTATGAAAAACTGTTTTTT.

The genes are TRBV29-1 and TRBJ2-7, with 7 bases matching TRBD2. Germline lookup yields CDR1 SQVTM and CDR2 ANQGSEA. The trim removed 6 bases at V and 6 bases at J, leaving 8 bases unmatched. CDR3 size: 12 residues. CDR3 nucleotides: TGCAGCGTGAACGGGCCGGGGGGCGAGCAGTACTTC. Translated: CSVNGPGGEQYF.

The CDR3 is CASSHSATGDYGYTF. CDR3 sequence (DNA): TGTGCCAGCTCACACTCGGCGACAGGGGACTATGGCTACACCTTC. The gene calls are TRBV18 and TRBJ1-2; 8 positions agree with TRBD1. The V and J ends lost 4 bases and 3 bases, in that order; junction bases with no gene match: 7. Germline V gene data show CDR1 as KGHSH and CDR2 as LQKENI. CDR3 size: 15 residues.

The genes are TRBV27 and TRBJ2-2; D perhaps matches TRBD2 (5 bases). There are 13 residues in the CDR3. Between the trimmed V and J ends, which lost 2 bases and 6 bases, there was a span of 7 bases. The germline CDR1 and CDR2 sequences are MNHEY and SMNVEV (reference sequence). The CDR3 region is CASSLTGAGELFF. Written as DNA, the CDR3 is TGTGCCAGCAGTTTAACCGGGGCCGGGGAGCTGTTTTTT.

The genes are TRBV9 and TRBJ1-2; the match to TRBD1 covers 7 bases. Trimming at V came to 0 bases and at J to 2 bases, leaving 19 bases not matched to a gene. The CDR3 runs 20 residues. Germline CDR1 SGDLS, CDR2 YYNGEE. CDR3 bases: TGTGCCAGCAGCGTAGAAATGGGTGGACAGGTAATGGAAGGGAACTATGGCTACACCTTC. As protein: CASSVEMGGQVMEGNYGYTF.

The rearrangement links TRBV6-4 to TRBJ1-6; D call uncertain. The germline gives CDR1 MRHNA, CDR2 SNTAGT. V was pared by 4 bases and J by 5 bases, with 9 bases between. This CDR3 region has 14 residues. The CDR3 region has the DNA TGTGCCAGCAGTGCGGGGTTTGATAATTCACCCCTCCACTTT. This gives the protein CASSAGFDNSPLHF.

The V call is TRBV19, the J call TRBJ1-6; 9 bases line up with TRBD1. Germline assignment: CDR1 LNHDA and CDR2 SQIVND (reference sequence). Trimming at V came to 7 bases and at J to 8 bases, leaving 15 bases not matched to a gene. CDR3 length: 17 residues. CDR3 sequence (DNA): TGTGCCAGTACTAACAAACCGGACAGGGGAAAAGATTCACCCCTCCACTTT. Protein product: CASTNKPDRGKDSPLHF. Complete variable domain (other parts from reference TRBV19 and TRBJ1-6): DGGITQSPKYLFRKEGQNVTLSCEQNLNHDAMYWYRQDPGQGLRLIYYSQIVNDFQKGDIAEGYSVSREKKESFPLTVTSAQKNPTAFYLCASTNKPDRGKDSPLHFGNGTRLTVT.

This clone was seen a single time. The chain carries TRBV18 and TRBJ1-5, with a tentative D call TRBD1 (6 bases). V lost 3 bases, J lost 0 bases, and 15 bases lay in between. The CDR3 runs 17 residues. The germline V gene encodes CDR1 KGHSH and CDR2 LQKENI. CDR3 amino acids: CASSPGTGTFSNQPQHF. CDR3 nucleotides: TGTGCCAGCTCACCGGGTACAGGGACCTTTAGCAATCAGCCCCAGCATTTT. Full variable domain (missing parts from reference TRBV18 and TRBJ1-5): NAGVMQNPRHLVRRRGQEARLRCSPMKGHSHVYWYRQLPEEGLKFMVYLQKENIIDESGMPKERFSAEFPKEGPSILRIQQVVRGDSAAYFCASSPGTGTFSNQPQHFGDGTRLSIL.

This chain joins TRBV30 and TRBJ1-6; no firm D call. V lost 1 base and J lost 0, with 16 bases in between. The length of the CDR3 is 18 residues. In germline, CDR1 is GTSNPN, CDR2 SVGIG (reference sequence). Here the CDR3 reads CAWSATRVAPSYNSPLHF. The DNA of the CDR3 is TGTGCCTGGAGTGCCACGAGGGTTGCACCCTCCTATAATTCACCCCTCCACTTT.

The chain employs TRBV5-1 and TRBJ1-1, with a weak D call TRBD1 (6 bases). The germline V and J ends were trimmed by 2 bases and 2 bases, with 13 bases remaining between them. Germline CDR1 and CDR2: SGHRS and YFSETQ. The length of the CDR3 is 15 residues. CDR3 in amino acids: CASSFEGGTNTEAFF. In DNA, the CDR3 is TGCGCCAGCAGCTTTGAAGGGGGGACTAACACTGAAGCTTTCTTT.